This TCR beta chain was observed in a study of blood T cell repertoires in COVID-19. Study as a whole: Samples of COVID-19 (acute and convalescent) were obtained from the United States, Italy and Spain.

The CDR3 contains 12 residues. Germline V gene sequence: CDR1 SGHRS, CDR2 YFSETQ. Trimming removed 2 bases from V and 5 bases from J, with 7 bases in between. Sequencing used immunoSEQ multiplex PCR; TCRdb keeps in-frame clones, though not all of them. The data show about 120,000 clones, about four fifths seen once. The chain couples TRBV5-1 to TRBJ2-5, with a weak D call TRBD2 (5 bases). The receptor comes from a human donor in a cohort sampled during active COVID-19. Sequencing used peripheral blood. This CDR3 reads CASSLGSETQYF. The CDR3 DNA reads TGCGCCAGCAGCTTAGGGAGTGAGACCCAGTACTTC.